This T cell receptor (beta chain) was sequenced during a study of T cells in Graves' hyperthyroidism and ophthalmopathy (dated by TCRdb to about 2019). With regard to the full study: Peripheral blood samples were taken at initial diagnosis, before any treatment was given. TCR V-J signatures able to tell the groups apart were searched for in a discovery cohort of some 97 patients, of whom more than 40 had Graves' ophthalmopathy and some 60 had stable Graves' hyperthyroidism. An independent validation cohort of around 19 hyperthyroidism patients and approximately 15 patients who later progressed to ophthalmopathy tested prospective prediction of ophthalmopathy. The 100 discovery patients were divided at random into training and test sets in a 7:3 ratio. In addition, the study compared T-cell repertoires in thyroid tissue and in blood from several Graves' hyperthyroidism patients. After blood sampling, hyperthyroidism patients were treated with methimazole at a starting dose of 30 mg daily, and ophthalmopathy patients were treated with high-dose intravenous methylprednisolone. The paper describes TCR Vbeta CDR3 sequencing of about 140 peripheral blood samples, made up of about 40 ophthalmopathy patients, roughly 75 hyperthyroidism patients and some 17 progressor patients. The paper's findings and limits, for the study overall: No statistical method was used to fix the sample size in advance, and group allocation was not hidden from the investigators. Blood samples also contained most of the expanded thyroid clonotypes (frequency above 0.001), which suggests that blood repertoires may reflect thyroid immune responses. In cross-validation, a model built on a 13 V-J signature told ophthalmopathy apart from stable hyperthyroidism with about 90% sensitivity and around 81% specificity, and in testing the same model reached 80%/75%. During validation, the model predicted progression to ophthalmopathy a median of around 7 months ahead of onset, with around 71% sensitivity and 72.22% specificity.

A patient counted as having stable Graves' hyperthyroidism if no progression to ophthalmopathy occurred over 18 months of follow-up. Hyperthyroidism patients were newly diagnosed, had a disease duration of under 2 months, and were aged 18 to 65 years. Exclusion was applied to patients with uncontrolled infections, other autoimmune diseases, pregnancy or lactation. Diagnoses were established on the basis of clinical symptoms, serum thyroxine and TRAb, thyroid ultrasound, and orbital computed tomography. Ficoll-Paque density gradient centrifugation was used to isolate PBMCs from approximately 10 ml of fresh peripheral blood. Trizol reagent was used to extract total RNA, and RNA quality was then checked on an Agilent 2100 Bioanalyzer. This clonotype came up a few times. What antigen it recognizes has not been identified. No base quality information exists; no much larger clone differs at one position.

The TCR beta CDR3 regions were amplified from RNA transcripts. The first round of RT-PCR for the TCR CDR3 was performed with the HTBI primer set and the Qiagen OneStep RT-PCR kit. A second multiplex PCR round built the libraries, followed by size selection and purification. Paired-end sequencing of the libraries was performed with 100 bp reads on an Illumina HiSeq2000. As for how the authors treated the data: Raw data were processed with SOAPnuke, discarding reads with adapters, uncalled bases, mean Phred below 15, or no exact constant-primer or identifier match. High-quality paired reads were merged using COPE v1.2.5, and each unique nucleotide sequence was defined as a clonotype. Clonotypes were aligned to IMGT TRBV, TRBD and TRBJ reference segments using MiTCR v1.1. Analysis was restricted to V-J combinations with a frequency above 0.0001, which covered roughly 99% of repertoires. A TCS score was defined as the ratio of F50 (clonal expansion) to E x V (chaos), with BLOSUM62-based TCRdist applied between CDR3 peptides within each V-J. Welch's t-statistics and random forest reduced just over 500 V-J features to fewer than 15, which were used in a naive Bayes classifier (R e1071). TCRdb redid the processing of the public reads, applying fastp at Q25 and MiXCR, and retained in-frame beta chains. Every entry covers one CDR3 protein and lists the most common genes and DNA from its rows. TCRdb, not the original authors, processed these V and J calls. The sample contains about 690,000 distinct CDR3 sequences, roughly 17% of them found a single time. The ten largest account for roughly a sixth of the sample.

The sample taken for sequencing was blood. The receptor was derived from a man aged 50 to 59 with Graves' hyperthyroidism.

The nucleotides read TGTGCCAGTAGACGGCTAGCGGGAGGGCCCCACGAGCAGTACTTC. This yields the protein CASRRLAGGPHEQYF. The chain employs TRBV19 and TRBJ2-7; the junction holds 12 bases that match TRBD2. From the germline V gene (reference sequence), CDR1 is LNHDA and CDR2 is SQIVND. Trimming takes 6 bases off V and 5 bases off J; junction bases not matched to a gene: 8. The CDR3 numbers 15 residues from cysteine through phenylalanine. Only the CDR3 part of the read is kept: 45 bases, read in frame from the first base.